This entry describes one TCR beta chain. Measured with immunoSEQ multiplex PCR; TCRdb has only the in-frame clones, and not every one. This table has 35,000 to 45,000 clones, roughly 89% appearing once. This sample is drawn from a study of T cell changes during pregnancy in multiple sclerosis. Between the trimmed V and J ends, which lost 1 base and 1 base, there was a span of 8 bases. The CDR3 has 15 residues. Germline-derived CDR1 and CDR2 are SGHDT and YYEEEE. The receptor comes from a female donor with multiple sclerosis, enrolled in a pregnancy study. This sample comprised CD4+ T cells from peripheral blood mononuclear cells, obtained before pregnancy. The gene calls are TRBV5-6 and TRBJ2-2; D remains ambiguous. This chain's CDR3 is CASSLSQMNTGELFF. CDR3 in DNA: TGTGCCAGCAGCTTGTCGCAGATGAACACCGGGGAGCTGTTTTTT.